Below, one T cell receptor beta chain is given with its context. What antigen it recognizes has not been identified. No qualities accompany the bases; no much larger clone lies one base away. This entry comes from a study of radiotherapy plus CTLA-4 blockade in lung cancer (dated 2018 in TCRdb). Context from the whole study: Objective responses were observed in 18% of enrolled patients, and disease control was achieved in about 32%.

The germline V gene (reference sequence) sets CDR1 to LNHDA and CDR2 to SQIVND. Counted from cysteine to phenylalanine, this CDR3 has 12 amino acids. The only DNA kept is the CDR3, 36 bases in frame from the first base. V is clipped by 5 bases and J by 10 bases, and the sequence between their germline boundaries is 12 bases long. The full study reports these points: Increased serum interferon-beta after radiation, together with early dynamic changes in blood T cell clones, were reported to be the strongest predictors of response. TCR clones derived from tumors expanded in peripheral blood after treatment with radiotherapy and ipilimumab.

The library was built by means of the immunoSEQ multiplex PCR assay. TCRdb carries this immuneACCESS record with in-frame sequences only. Its versions omit some clonotypes, under half of them owing to an unresolved V gene in the studies checked, with the rest unexplained. The sample table shows about 90,000 clones, and around 81% are seen once. The ten largest clones take up more than 14% of the sample. In this study, focal radiation therapy paired with CTLA-4 blockade (ipilimumab) was tested in patients who had chemo-refractory metastatic non-small-cell lung cancer. This specimen was peripheral blood, taken from a patient treated with radiotherapy plus ipilimumab. The clonotype originates from a human donor with non-small cell lung cancer that progressed on radiotherapy plus ipilimumab. The rearrangement combines TRBV19 with TRBJ1-5; the D segment cannot be called with confidence. The CDR3 region has the sequence CASSPSSGPQHF. The DNA reads as follows: TGTGCCAGTAGTCCCAGCAGTGGACCCCAGCATTTT. With the rest looked up from the reference TRBV19 and TRBJ1-5 genes rather than sequenced, the full variable domain is DGGITQSPKYLFRKEGQNVTLSCEQNLNHDAMYWYRQDPGQGLRLIYYSQIVNDFQKGDIAEGYSVSREKKESFPLTVTSAQKNPTAFYLCASSPSSGPQHFGDGTRLSIL.